This is a list of T cell receptor beta chains from one sample in a study of untreated major depressive disorder. Here immunoSEQ multiplex PCR was the method, and the copy in TCRdb shows in-frame clones only, minus some. This table has 20,000 or so clones, approximately 81% appearing once. The sequenced material came from CD4+ T cells from PBMCs. The receptors derive from a woman aged 30 to 39 in good health. CDR3s include the opening cysteine and the closing phenylalanine or tryptophan. A D gene is named only where the DNA matches it firmly. Only some rows state a clone size, as once, few, many or a class for expanded clones.

cdr3_aa	cdr3_nt	v_call	j_call	cdr3_length	clone_size	d_call
CASRPAANTGELFF	TGTGCCAGCAGACCAGCTGCGAACACCGGGGAGCTGTTTTTT	TRBV7-2	TRBJ2-2	14	.	.
CASSEGRAGSEKLFF	TGTGCCAGCTCAGAAGGACGGGCTGGGTCAGAAAAACTGTTTTTT	TRBV18	TRBJ1-4	15	.	.
CASSLEREPQWRQQFF	TGTGCCAGCAGCCTAGAGCGGGAGCCGCAGTGGCGGCAGCAGTTCTTC	TRBV5-6	TRBJ2-1	16	.	TRBD2
CASSLAGASGRRRQFF	TGTGCCAGCAGCTTGGCCGGGGCTAGCGGGAGGAGGCGGCAGTTCTTC	TRBV5-4	TRBJ2-1	16	.	TRBD2
CASSPRTSGKNEQYF	TGTGCCAGCAGCCCCCGGACTAGCGGGAAAAACGAGCAGTACTTC	TRBV5-4	TRBJ2-7	15	.	TRBD2
CASSSIGLAGVYEQYF	TGTGCCAGCAGTAGCATCGGACTAGCGGGGGTTTACGAGCAGTACTTC	TRBV27	TRBJ2-7	16	.	TRBD2
CASSRLAGDTETQYF	TGTGCCAGTAGTAGACTAGCGGGAGACACGGAGACCCAGTACTTC	TRBV19	TRBJ2-5	15	.	TRBD2
CASSTSVVGLAGSNEQFF	TGCGCCAGCAGCACGTCGGTGGTGGGTCTAGCGGGGAGCAATGAGCAGTTCTTC	TRBV5-1	TRBJ2-1	18	once	TRBD2
CASSRTPGNEQFF	TGCGCCAGCAGCCGAACCCCCGGGAATGAGCAGTTCTTC	TRBV5-1	TRBJ2-1	13	.	.
CASSRTGNTEAFF	TGTGCCAGCAGTAGGACGGGGAACACTGAAGCTTTCTTT	TRBV21-1	TRBJ1-1	13	.	.
CASSYDYRGTGELFF	TGTGCCAGCAGTTACGATTACAGGGGGACCGGGGAGCTGTTTTTT	TRBV6-5	TRBJ2-2	15	.	TRBD1
CASSGRYGEQYF	TGTGCCAGCAGCGGACGGTACGGCGAGCAGTACTTC	TRBV14	TRBJ2-7	12	.	.
CASSATSLTQYF	TGTGCCAGCAGTGCCACGAGCTTGACCCAGTACTTC	TRBV6-1	TRBJ2-5	12	few	.
CASSLGGYQPQHF	TGTGCCAGCAGCTTGGGTGGTTATCAGCCCCAGCATTTT	TRBV7-9	TRBJ1-5	13	.	.